This is a list of T cell receptor beta chains from one sample in a study of T-cell reconstitution after alpha-beta-depleted transplantation in children. TCRdb fed the PCR reads into MiXCR, producing one record per CDR3 protein. The sample gives fewer than 750,000 distinct CDR3 sequences, roughly a quarter of which show up once; around 36% is in the top ten. Material: PBMCs, obtained before TCRalphabeta/CD19-depleted stem cell transplant. These receptors came from a boy under three years old with Wiskott-Aldrich syndrome, due to receive a stem cell transplant. The CDR3 runs from the conserved cysteine through the conserved F or W.

CDR3aa: CASSRELAGGGETQYF
v_gene: TRBV19

CDR3aa: CSSRQGAKQETQYF
v_gene: TRBV20-1

CDR3aa: CASKRSRTGWNGELFF
v_gene: TRBV12-3/TRBV12-4

CDR3aa: CSARDHLSLGQGVNEQYF
v_gene: TRBV20-1

CDR3aa: CATSREGLAGRISYNEQFF
v_gene: TRBV15

CDR3aa: CASSKGPRNTEAFF
v_gene: TRBV5-1

CDR3aa: CASSHLGASSSYNEQFF
v_gene: TRBV5-1

CDR3aa: CASSLGNDYEQYF
v_gene: TRBV5-4

CDR3aa: CSAVPGPDKDEQYF
v_gene: TRBV20-1

CDR3aa: CASSPGTRSYEQYF
v_gene: TRBV12-3/TRBV12-4

CDR3aa: CASSFDGSGTEAFF
v_gene: TRBV11-2

CDR3aa: CASRRTDSNTGELFF
v_gene: TRBV9

CDR3aa: CSARHRWGSDYNEQFF
v_gene: TRBV20-1

CDR3aa: CATMAVNTQYF
v_gene: TRBV24-1